Listed below are T cell receptor beta chains from one sample, sequenced in a study of Ad26.COV2.S vaccination and SARS-CoV-2 variants. Repertoires were generated with immunoSEQ multiplex PCR, while TCRdb's copy carries only in-frame clones and drops some. Here the sample spans about 400,000 clones, approximately 91% being singletons. Sequencing used peripheral blood, obtained in a trial of Ad26.COV2.S vaccine versus placebo. The receptors derive from a person between 18 and 65 years old who received the Ad26.COV2.S COVID-19 vaccine or a placebo. Both conserved end residues are part of each CDR3. Fields, in order: J gene, clone size, D gene, V gene, CDR3 protein, CDR3 DNA. The D gene is left open where the match is weak. Rows may omit the clone size; those that give it use once, few, many or a size class.

TRBJ2-7 | . | TRBD2 | TRBV28 | CASGLPGLAGIEQYF | TGTGCCAGCGGGCTTCCGGGACTAGCGGGTATAGAGCAGTACTTC
TRBJ2-2 | . | . | TRBV7-3 | CASSQSGATGELFF | TGTGCCAGCAGCCAGTCAGGGGCCACCGGGGAGCTGTTTTTT
TRBJ1-1 | . | . | TRBV5-6 | CASSWGLNTEAFF | TGTGCCAGCAGCTGGGGCCTGAACACTGAAGCTTTCTTT
TRBJ1-2 | . | . | TRBV30 | CAWSGGVPNYGYTF | TGTGCCTGGAGTGGGGGGGTCCCGAACTATGGCTACACCTTC
TRBJ1-2 | . | . | TRBV7-8 | CASSLVGPWEGYGYTF | TGTGCCAGCAGCTTAGTCGGTCCCTGGGAAGGCTATGGCTACACCTTC
TRBJ2-3 | . | . | TRBV10-3 | CAISDYPDREGDTQYF | TGTGCCATCAGTGATTACCCGGACAGGGAGGGAGATACGCAGTATTTT
TRBJ1-1 | . | . | TRBV7-2 | CASSFAQLNTEAFF | TGTGCCAGCAGCTTTGCACAGCTGAACACTGAAGCTTTCTTT
TRBJ2-7 | . | TRBD2 | TRBV5-1 | CASIPLAGGPYEQYF | TGCGCCAGCATACCCCTAGCGGGAGGACCCTACGAGCAGTACTTC
TRBJ2-5 | . | . | TRBV6-5 | CASERETQYF | TGTGCCAGTGAACGGGAGACCCAGTACTTC
TRBJ2-7 | . | TRBD1 | TRBV6-6 | CASSYPTGGVYEQYF | TGTGCCAGCAGTTACCCTACAGGGGGCGTTTACGAGCAGTACTTC
TRBJ1-1 | . | . | TRBV14 | CASTLTLGTEAFF | TGTGCCAGCACCTTGACGTTGGGCACTGAAGCTTTCTTT
TRBJ2-7 | . | TRBD2 | TRBV2 | CASSEFSGIQSSYEQYF | TGTGCCAGCAGTGAGTTTAGCGGGATTCAAAGCTCCTACGAGCAGTACTTC
TRBJ2-1 | . | TRBD2 | TRBV27 | CASTISGSPYNEQFF | TGTGCCAGCACCATTAGCGGGAGCCCCTACAATGAGCAGTTCTTC
TRBJ1-5 | . | . | TRBV5-4 | CASSLDGGPVQPQHF | TGTGCCAGCAGCTTGGATGGGGGGCCTGTTCAGCCCCAGCATTTT
TRBJ1-1 | . | TRBD1 | TRBV7-8 | CASSARDRVGNTEAFF | TGTGCCAGCAGCGCCCGGGACAGGGTCGGGAACACTGAAGCTTTCTTT
TRBJ2-7 | . | . | TRBV28 | CASSLEQGASSEYGQYF | TGTGCCAGCAGTTTAGAGCAGGGTGCATCTTCGGAGTACGGGCAGTACTTC
TRBJ1-5 | . | . | TRBV4-1 | CASSQGTRSRSNQPQHF | TGCGCCAGCAGCCAAGGGACGCGGAGCCGTAGCAATCAGCCCCAGCATTTT
TRBJ1-4 | . | . | TRBV4-3 | CASSPRGGKEKLFF | TGCGCCAGCAGCCCTCGGGGAGGGAAAGAAAAACTGTTTTTT
TRBJ1-5 | . | . | TRBV7-8 | CASSLVGGPQHF | TGTGCCAGCAGCTTAGTCGGCGGGCCCCAGCATTTT
TRBJ1-2 | . | . | TRBV9 | CASSGPGGYTF | TGTGCCAGCAGCGGCCCGGGGGGCTACACCTTC
TRBJ2-1 | . | TRBD2 | TRBV7-3 | CASSSLAGSRYNEQFF | TGTGCCAGCAGCTCGTTAGCGGGATCCCGCTACAATGAGCAGTTCTTC
TRBJ2-1 | . | TRBD1 | TRBV3-1/TRBV3-2 | CASSHTGTGSNEQFF | TGTGCCAGCAGTCATACCGGGACAGGGAGCAATGAGCAGTTCTTC
TRBJ2-7 | . | . | TRBV21-1 | CASAPGAGAPSYEQYF | TGTGCCAGCGCACCGGGGGCAGGGGCCCCCTCCTACGAGCAGTACTTC
TRBJ2-1 | . | . | TRBV5-1 | CASHGGDYNEQFF | TGCGCCTCCCACGGGGGCGACTACAATGAGCAGTTCTTC
TRBJ1-1 | once | . | TRBV5-4 | CASSLVGEAFF | TGTGCCAGCAGCTTGGTAGGTGAAGCTTTCTTT
TRBJ1-2 | . | TRBD1 | TRBV18 | CASSRDRGPGGYTF | TGTGCCAGCTCAAGAGACAGGGGGCCCGGAGGCTACACCTTC
TRBJ2-1 | many | TRBD2 | TRBV6-2/TRBV6-3 | CASSLSSGGPHEQFF | TGTGCCAGCAGTTTGTCGTCGGGAGGGCCCCATGAGCAGTTCTTC
TRBJ1-3 | . | TRBD1 | TRBV15 | CATQQGYLRNTIYF | TGTGCCACCCAACAGGGGTACTTAAGAAACACCATATATTTT
TRBJ2-1 | . | . | TRBV6-2/TRBV6-3 | CASSSTVSSYNEQFF | TGTGCCAGCAGCTCCACGGTCAGCTCCTACAATGAGCAGTTCTTC
TRBJ1-3 | . | . | TRBV19 | CASSRGGPGNTIYF | TGTGCCAGTAGTAGGGGGGGGCCTGGAAACACCATATATTTT
TRBJ2-7 | . | TRBD1 | TRBV5-1 | CASSFLTGGYEQYF | TGCGCCAGCAGCTTCCTGACAGGGGGCTACGAGCAGTACTTC
TRBJ2-2 | once | . | TRBV3-1/TRBV3-2 | CASTTGADTGELFF | TGTGCCAGCACCACGGGAGCAGACACCGGGGAGCTGTTTTTT
TRBJ2-5 | . | TRBD2 | TRBV27 | CASSEIRLAGDQETQYF | TGTGCCAGCAGTGAAATCCGACTAGCGGGGGATCAAGAGACCCAGTACTTC
TRBJ2-3 | . | . | TRBV6-1 | CASSEAGRGTQYF | TGTGCCAGCAGTGAAGCGGGCCGGGGAACGCAGTATTTT
TRBJ2-3 | . | TRBD2 | TRBV5-4 | CASRAGDLNTDTQYF | TGTGCCAGCAGAGCGGGGGACCTAAACACAGATACGCAGTATTTT
TRBJ2-3 | . | . | TRBV19 | CASSPAMHTQYF | TGTGCCAGTAGTCCCGCCATGCATACGCAGTATTTT
TRBJ1-1 | . | . | TRBV7-8 | CASSPGGVFMNTEAFF | TGTGCCAGCAGCCCGGGGGGAGTTTTCATGAACACTGAAGCTTTCTTT
TRBJ2-7 | . | . | TRBV19 | CASSRQGGSYEQYF | TGTGCCAGTAGTAGACAGGGAGGGTCCTACGAGCAGTACTTC
TRBJ2-3 | . | . | TRBV11-1 | CASSFYSGTDTQYF | TGTGCCAGCAGCTTCTACAGTGGCACAGATACGCAGTATTTT
TRBJ1-2 | . | TRBD1 | TRBV25-1 | CASKQGAGGYTF | TGTGCCAGCAAACAGGGGGCTGGTGGCTACACCTTC
TRBJ2-3 | . | . | TRBV7-2 | CASSLTADGDTQYF | TGTGCCAGCAGCTTAACGGCCGACGGGGATACGCAGTATTTT
TRBJ1-2 | . | TRBD1 | TRBV19 | CASMWGTGKGYTF | TGTGCCAGTATGTGGGGGACAGGGAAAGGCTACACCTTC
TRBJ2-2 | . | . | TRBV28 | CASRYRDPGELFF | TGTGCCAGCAGGTACAGGGATCCCGGGGAGCTGTTTTTT
TRBJ1-5 | . | . | TRBV30 | CAWSSRRSYSNQPQHF | TGTGCCTGGAGTTCCCGACGGTCCTATAGCAATCAGCCCCAGCATTTT
TRBJ2-4 | . | TRBD2 | TRBV6-6 | CASRGLRITSEDIQYF | TGTGCCAGCAGAGGACTTCGGATCACTAGCGAGGACATTCAGTACTTC
TRBJ1-6 | few | TRBD1 | TRBV30 | CAWSAQGNSPLHF | TGTGCCTGGAGTGCACAGGGGAATTCACCCCTCCACTTT
TRBJ2-7 | . | . | TRBV5-1 | CASSFRGAYEQYF | TGCGCCAGCAGCTTTAGGGGTGCTTACGAGCAGTACTTC
TRBJ1-2 | . | . | TRBV27 | CASSLPHRDPHSGVPRYTF | TGTGCCAGCAGTTTACCCCATCGGGACCCTCATTCGGGGGTTCCCCGCTACACCTTC
TRBJ1-3 | . | . | TRBV9 | CASTRGSGNTIYF | TGTGCCAGCACCCGGGGGTCTGGAAACACCATATATTTT
TRBJ2-3 | . | . | TRBV3-1/TRBV3-2 | CASSQALSSTDTQYF | TGTGCCAGCAGCCAAGCTCTCAGCTCCACAGATACGCAGTATTTT
TRBJ1-5 | once | TRBD1 | TRBV27 | CASSDRGRGQPQHF | TGTGCCAGCAGCGACAGGGGGCGCGGTCAGCCCCAGCATTTT
TRBJ1-4 | . | . | TRBV7-2 | CASSPASEKLFF | TGTGCCAGCAGCCCAGCTTCTGAAAAACTGTTTTTT
TRBJ2-3 | . | . | TRBV2 | CASSKDRTRTDTQYF | TGTGCCAGCAGTAAAGACAGAACTCGCACAGATACGCAGTATTTT
TRBJ1-3 | . | TRBD1 | TRBV27 | CASRGQGPGNTIYF | TGTGCCAGCAGGGGACAGGGTCCTGGAAACACCATATATTTT
TRBJ2-1 | . | TRBD2 | TRBV11-2 | CASSLDLAGEQFF | TGTGCCAGCAGCTTAGACCTAGCGGGCGAGCAGTTCTTC
TRBJ2-5 | . | . | TRBV5-4 | CASSLSSETQYF | TGTGCCAGCAGCTTGAGTTCAGAGACCCAGTACTTC
TRBJ2-5 | . | . | TRBV7-3 | CASSLIHQETQYF | TGTGCCAGCAGCTTAATTCACCAAGAGACCCAGTACTTC
TRBJ2-5 | . | TRBD1 | TRBV2 | CASGGDSGGTQYF | TGTGCCAGCGGGGGAGACTCAGGGGGGACCCAGTACTTC
TRBJ1-4 | . | . | TRBV10-1 | CASTEGIGEKLFF | TGCGCCAGCACGGAGGGGATCGGTGAAAAACTGTTTTTT
TRBJ2-5 | . | . | TRBV30 | CAWSVQGGETQYF | TGTGCCTGGAGTGTACAAGGTGGTGAGACCCAGTACTTC